The 8 T cell receptor beta chains reported below all come from one sample, sequenced in a study of blood T cell repertoires in COVID-19. Data came from immunoSEQ multiplex PCR; TCRdb stores just in-frame clones and leaves some out. This sample yields more than 9,500 clones, of which roughly 80% are seen a single time; 3.5% to 4.5% belongs to the top ten. The sample was peripheral blood. The receptors were sampled from a woman in her sixties or seventies with acute or convalescent COVID-19.

In DNA form, the CDR3 reads TGTGCCAGCAGCTCCGATCGGGACAGGGGGAAACAGCCCCAGCATTTT. Its translation: CASSSDRDRGKQPQHF. This chain uses TRBV2 with TRBJ1-5; 11 nucleotides agree with TRBD1. V lost 6 bases, J lost 7 bases, and 11 bases stayed unmatched. The CDR3 is made up of 16 amino acids. Germline V gene data show CDR1 as SNHLY and CDR2 as FYNNEI.

The V call is TRBV3-1 (or the pseudogene TRBV3-2), the J call TRBJ1-4; TRBD1 aligns across 9 bases. CDR1 is LGHDT and CDR2 is YNNKEL in the germline V gene (reference sequence). The CDR3 runs to 13 residues. Trimming removed 8 bases from V and 6 bases from J; junction bases left unmatched: 4. CDR3 amino acids: CASGTGTYEKLFF. DNA of the CDR3: TGTGCCAGCGGGACAGGGACGTATGAAAAACTGTTTTTT.

CDR3 sequence: CASSLQTGVGNTIYF. The CDR3 DNA follows: TGTGCCAGCAGCTTGCAGACAGGGGTTGGAAACACCATATATTTT. The rearrangement uses TRBV7-2 and TRBJ1-3; 8 bases are shared with TRBD1. The V and J ends lost 3 bases and 3 bases, in that order; junction bases with no gene match: 4. The CDR3 is made up of 15 amino acids. Germline V CDR1 and CDR2: SGHTA, FQGNSA.

V and J are TRBV11-1 and TRBJ2-7, with D maybe TRBD1 (6 bases). Germline CDR1 is SGHAT and CDR2 is FQDESV (reference sequence). The CDR3 extends over 15 amino acids. V lost 0 bases and J 5 bases, leaving 14 bases between the germline ends. This CDR3 is CASSLAPGVSNEQYF. The CDR3 coding sequence is TGTGCCAGCAGCTTAGCGCCAGGGGTCTCGAACGAGCAGTACTTC.

This chain joins TRBV28 and TRBJ1-6; the D is unclear. CDR3 length equals 12 residues. Germline V gives CDR1 MDHEN, CDR2 SYDVKM. CDR3: CATNGMISPLHF. For the CDR3, the DNA is TGTGCAACGAACGGGATGATTTCACCCCTCCACTTT.

The chain is built from TRBV5-6 and TRBJ1-2, with 9 bases aligning to TRBD1. Germline loops: CDR1 SGHDT, CDR2 YYEEEE. The CDR3 has 14 residues. Trimming took 2 bases from V and 3 from J; bases not matched to a gene: 2. CDR3 DNA: TGTGCCAGCAGCTTTGGGACAGGGTACTATGGCTACACCTTC. Amino acids: CASSFGTGYYGYTF. Full variable domain (missing parts from reference TRBV5-6 and TRBJ1-2): DAGVTQSPTHLIKTRGQQVTLRCSPKSGHDTVSWYQQALGQGPQFIFQYYEEEERQRGNFPDRFSGHQFPNYSSELNVNALLLGDSALYLCASSFGTGYYGYTFGSGTRLTVV.

The V and J genes are TRBV6-5 and TRBJ2-7, with 7 positions matching TRBD2. V lost 7 bases, J lost 0 bases, and 6 bases stayed unmatched. The CDR3 spans 14 residues. CDR1 is MNHEY, CDR2 SVGAGI, per germline. The CDR3 nucleotides read TGTGCCAGCACAGCGGGCGGGAGCTCCTACGAGCAGTACTTC. This translates into CASTAGGSSYEQYF.

The V gene is TRBV4-2, the J gene TRBJ1-1; TRBD1 matches at 7 bases. Trimming at V came to 4 bases and at J to 5 bases, leaving 4 bases not matched to a gene. Looked up from germline, CDR1 is LGHNA and CDR2 is YNFKEQ. The CDR3 has 13 residues. In nucleotides, the CDR3 is TGTGCCAGCAGCCCGACAGGGCGGACTGAAGCTTTCTTT. The encoded protein is CASSPTGRTEAFF.